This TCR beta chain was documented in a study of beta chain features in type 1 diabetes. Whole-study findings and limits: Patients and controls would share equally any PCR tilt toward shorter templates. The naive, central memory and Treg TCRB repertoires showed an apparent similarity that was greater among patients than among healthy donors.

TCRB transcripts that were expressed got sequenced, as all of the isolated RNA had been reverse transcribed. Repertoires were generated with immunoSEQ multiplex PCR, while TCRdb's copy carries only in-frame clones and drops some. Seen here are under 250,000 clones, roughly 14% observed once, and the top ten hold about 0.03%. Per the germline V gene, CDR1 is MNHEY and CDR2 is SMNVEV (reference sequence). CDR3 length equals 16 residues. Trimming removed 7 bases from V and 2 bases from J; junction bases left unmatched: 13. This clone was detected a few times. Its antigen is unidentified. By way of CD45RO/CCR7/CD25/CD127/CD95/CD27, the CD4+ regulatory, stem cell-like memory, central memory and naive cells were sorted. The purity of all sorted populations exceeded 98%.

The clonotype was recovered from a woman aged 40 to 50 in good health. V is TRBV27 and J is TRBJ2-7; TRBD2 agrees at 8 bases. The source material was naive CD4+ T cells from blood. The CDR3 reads CASKRLSGGLPYEQYF. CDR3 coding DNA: TGTGCCAGCAAAAGGCTAAGCGGGGGCCTTCCCTACGAGCAGTACTTC.